In this sample, the clone carrying this T cell receptor (beta chain) turned up a few times. These data belong to a study of blood T cell repertoires in COVID-19. Study at large: T cells, B-cell-depleted T cells, or PBMCs provided the cDNA or gDNA that served as material.

Method: immunoSEQ multiplex PCR; TCRdb's copy keeps in-frame clones and lacks some. This table holds about 100,000 clones, roughly 87% found once. The sequencing sample was made of peripheral blood. This clonotype originated in a man aged 25 to 40 in a cohort sampled during active COVID-19.

CDR3 in DNA: TGTGCCAGCAGCGTTGGAGTGGGGAGTAAACAGCCCCAGCATTTT. Encoded protein: CASSVGVGSKQPQHF. This chain joins TRBV9 and TRBJ1-5; D is undetermined. Trimming removed 2 bases from V and 7 bases from J, with 16 bases in between. CDR3 length equals 15 residues. Germline V gene data show CDR1 as SGDLS and CDR2 as YYNGEE.